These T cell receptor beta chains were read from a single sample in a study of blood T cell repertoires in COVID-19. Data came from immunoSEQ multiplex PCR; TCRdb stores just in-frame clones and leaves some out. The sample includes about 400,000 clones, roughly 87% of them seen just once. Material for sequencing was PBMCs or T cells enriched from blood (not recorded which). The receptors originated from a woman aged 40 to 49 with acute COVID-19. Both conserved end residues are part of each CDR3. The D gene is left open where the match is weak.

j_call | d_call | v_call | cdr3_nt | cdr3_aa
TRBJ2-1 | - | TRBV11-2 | TGTGCCAGCAGCTTAGAGGGCAGGTCCTACAATGAGCAGTTCTTC | CASSLEGRSYNEQFF
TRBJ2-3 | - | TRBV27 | TGTGCCAGCAGTTCCGTTAGAGGCTCTGGCCCCACAGATACGCAGTATTTT | CASSSVRGSGPTDTQYF
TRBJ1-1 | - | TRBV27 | TGTGCCAGCGGGCAGGGAGGAACCACTGAAGCTTTCTTT | CASGQGGTTEAFF
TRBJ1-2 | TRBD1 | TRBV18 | TGTGCCAGCTCACCAACCCAGGACAGGGTACAGGGCTACACCTTC | CASSPTQDRVQGYTF
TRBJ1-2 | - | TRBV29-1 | TGCAGCGTGGAGGACCGAAACTATGGCTACACCTTC | CSVEDRNYGYTF
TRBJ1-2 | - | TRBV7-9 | TGTGCCAGCAGCTTAGGACCTAGGTCCTATGGCTACACCTTC | CASSLGPRSYGYTF
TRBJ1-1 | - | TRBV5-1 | TGCGCCAGCAGCTCGGGTGAAGCGGACACTGAAGCTTTCTTT | CASSSGEADTEAFF
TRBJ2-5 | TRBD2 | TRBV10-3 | TGTGCCATCAGTGAGAGCAGCGGGGGGGCCCCAGAGACCCAGTACTTC | CAISESSGGAPETQYF
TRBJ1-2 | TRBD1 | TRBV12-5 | TGTGCTAGTGGCCGGACAGGGCCCGGCTACACCTTC | CASGRTGPGYTF
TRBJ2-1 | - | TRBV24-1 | TGTGCCACCAGTGACCTCAAAATGACCGGGACTGGGTACTACAATGAGCAGTTCTTC | CATSDLKMTGTGYYNEQFF